This TCR beta chain was sequenced during a study of T cell repertoires in cytomegalovirus infection. Whole-study context: Epitope selection comprised recently identified HLA-C-restricted CMV epitopes and well-studied HLA-B-restricted CMV epitopes. Public TCR beta signatures were indicative of both CMV infection and a matching HLA type.

Trimming removed 7 bases at V and 2 bases at J, with 16 bases between. This CDR3 is built from 14 residues. The germline CDR1 and CDR2 sequences are SGHKS and YYEKEE (reference sequence). General study findings and limits: Ex vivo, HLA-C-restricted CMV-specific TCR beta clonotypes prevailed over the rest of the response.

This clonotype was counted a few times. Its target is unknown. Via MiXCR, TCRdb re-called the reads, giving one row per CDR3 protein. The sample lists approximately 770,000 distinct CDR3 sequences; 25% to 35% were seen once. This specimen consisted of cultured CD8+ T cells from PBMCs, obtained from culture after CMV antigen stimulation. The sequence was collected from a human donor in good health (CMV status not recorded). Some clones in this sample may be carry-over from other donors' samples. This sequence joins TRBV5-5 and TRBJ2-7; maybe TRBD2 (5 bases). This CDR3 reads CASGLLDGTYEQYF. The CDR3 region has the DNA TGTGCCAGCGGACTCCTGGATGGAACCTACGAGCAGTACTTC.